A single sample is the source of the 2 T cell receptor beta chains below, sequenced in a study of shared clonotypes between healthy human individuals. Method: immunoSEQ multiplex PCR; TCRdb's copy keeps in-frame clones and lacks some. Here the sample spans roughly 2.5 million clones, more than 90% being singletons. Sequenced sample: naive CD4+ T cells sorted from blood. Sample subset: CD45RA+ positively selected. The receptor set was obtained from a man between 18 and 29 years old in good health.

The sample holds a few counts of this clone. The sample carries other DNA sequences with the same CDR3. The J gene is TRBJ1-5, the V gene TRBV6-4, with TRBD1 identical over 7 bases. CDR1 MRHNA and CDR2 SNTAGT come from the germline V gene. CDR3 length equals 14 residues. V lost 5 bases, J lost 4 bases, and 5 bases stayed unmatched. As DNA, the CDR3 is TGTGCCAGCAGTCCACAGGGGTCGAATCAGCCCCAGCATTTT. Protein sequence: CASSPQGSNQPQHF.

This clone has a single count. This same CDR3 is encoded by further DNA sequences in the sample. This CDR3 reads CASRVSGANVLTF. For the CDR3, the DNA is TGTGCCAGTAGGGTGTCTGGGGCCAACGTCCTGACTTTC. The chain carries TRBV19 and TRBJ2-6; D is ambiguous. Germline V gene sequence: CDR1 LNHDA, CDR2 SQIVND (reference sequence). V lost 6 bases and J 1 base, leaving 4 bases between the germline ends. This CDR3 spans 13 amino acids.